This T cell receptor (beta chain) was found in a study of high-grade serous ovarian cancer treatment subgroups. After removal of 3 bases from V and 7 bases from J, the junction contained 6 bases not matched to a gene. Per the germline V gene, CDR1 is LNHDA and CDR2 is SQIVND (reference sequence). There are 14 residues in the CDR3. Broader study findings: Spatial context was lost because tumors were sequenced in bulk. TCR relatedness rose with neoantigen level and trended with mutation load. The analyses considered CDR3 and ignored CDR1 and CDR2.

Only in-frame clones appear in the TCRdb table, and some are missing; sequencing was by immunoSEQ multiplex PCR. The sample carries fewer than 4,500 clones, about 78% recorded once. Tumor tissue was taken before any definitive surgery or chemotherapy was given. As to this clone: Its antigen remains unidentified.

The source of this sequence is a human donor with high-grade serous ovarian cancer. This chain uses TRBV19 with TRBJ1-2, with TRBD1 matching 9 bases. The sequenced sample was tumor tissue. The CDR3 loop reads CASSITGTGFGYTF. CDR3 nucleotides: TGTGCCAGTAGTATTACCGGGACAGGGTTTGGCTACACCTTC.